The next 2 T cell receptor beta chains were all read from a single sample in a study of blood T cell repertoires in COVID-19 (dated by TCRdb to the early 2020s). Library construction relied on the immunoSEQ multiplex PCR assay. The table was pulled from immuneACCESS by TCRdb, which kept in-frame rearrangements only. Such tables lose some clones; where checked, under half of the loss comes from unresolved V genes, and the rest has no known cause. For this sample the table gives 410,000 or so clones, of which 86% were detected only once. The leading ten clones occupy around 1.4% of the sample. The specimen sequenced was peripheral blood. The receptor set was obtained from a woman between 25 and 40 years old with active or convalescent COVID-19.

This clone has only a few counts. V gene TRBV6-5 combines with J gene TRBJ2-1, with D maybe TRBD2 (6 bases). In germline, CDR1 is MNHEY, CDR2 SVGAGI. The V end was cut by 0 bases, the J end by 7 bases, with 13 bases between. CDR3 length equals 15 residues. Here the CDR3 reads CASSYSGGFENEQFF. CDR3 sequence (DNA): TGTGCCAGCAGTTACTCGGGGGGTTTTGAGAATGAGCAGTTCTTC.

The rearrangement joins TRBV5-1 to TRBJ2-3; D is unclear. The CDR3 loop spans 11 amino acids. Germline assignment: CDR1 SGHRS and CDR2 YFSETQ. V gave up 3 bases and J gave up 9 bases, with 8 bases separating them. The CDR3 spells CASSSDNTQYF. The CDR3 DNA follows: TGCGCCAGCAGCTCTGACAACACGCAGTATTTT.